These 31 T cell receptor beta chains originate from one sample sequenced in a study of shared clonotypes between healthy human individuals. Assay: immunoSEQ multiplex PCR; the TCRdb copy retains only in-frame clones and omits some. The table lists some 2 million clones, about 95% of them singletons. The naive CD8 fraction comprised CD45RO-negative cells positively selected for CCR7 and excluded terminally differentiated effector memory CD45RA+ cells. The sequenced material came from naive CD8+ T cells sorted from blood. These receptors all come from a man between 18 and 29 years old in good health.

This chain connects TRBV4-2 to TRBJ2-7; TRBD1 might be the D (6 bases). Germline V gives CDR1 LGHNA, CDR2 YNFKEQ. V lost 3 bases, J lost 0 bases, and 12 bases lay in between. There are 15 residues in the CDR3. The DNA for the CDR3 is TGTGCCAGCAGCCATTTCCGGGACAACTCCTACGAGCAGTACTTC. It is translated as CASSHFRDNSYEQYF.

This clone showed up just once. The V and J genes are TRBV6-6 and TRBJ1-4, with 8 nucleotides matching TRBD1. V shed 3 bases and J 5 bases; nucleotides not matched to a gene: 5. The CDR3 spans 15 residues. Germline CDR1 MNHNY, CDR2 SVGAGI (reference sequence). The CDR3 reads CASSYLGQANEKLFF. Written as DNA, the CDR3 is TGTGCCAGCAGTTATCTGGGACAGGCAAATGAAAAACTGTTTTTT.

A single count supports this clone. The V gene is TRBV27, the J gene TRBJ2-1, with D maybe TRBD2 (5 bases). With 5 bases removed from V and 6 bases from J, the gap between germline ends came to 17 bases. From germline, CDR1 is MNHEY and CDR2 SMNVEV (reference sequence). The CDR3 sequence is 15 residues long. The CDR3 DNA is TGTGCCAGCAGTCCCCGGGGTCCAGGAGTCAATGAGCAGTTCTTC. This codes for CASSPRGPGVNEQFF.

The chain joins TRBV19 to TRBJ2-1; D gene ambiguous. CDR1 and CDR2 from the germline V gene are LNHDA and SQIVND (reference sequence). V was shortened by 9 bases and J by 4 bases, with 16 bases between the two germline ends. CDR3 length: 14 residues. CDR3 sequence: CASARQGPYNEQFF. As DNA, the CDR3 is TGTGCCAGCGCCCGACAAGGGCCTTACAATGAGCAGTTCTTC.

This sequence joins TRBV5-4 and TRBJ2-1, with TRBD1 identical over 7 bases. This CDR3 region has 14 residues. Germline CDR1 is SGHNT and CDR2 is YYREEE (reference sequence). V shed 4 bases, J shed 4 bases, and the junction held 5 bases outside the gene matches. The CDR3 here is CASSLRQGYNEQFF. CDR3 DNA: TGTGCCAGCAGCCTAAGACAGGGTTACAATGAGCAGTTCTTC.

The V gene is TRBV10-3, the J gene TRBJ2-7, with a tentative D call TRBD1 (6 bases). The CDR3 totals 16 residues. Germline V gene data show CDR1 as ENHRY and CDR2 as SYGVKD. Trimming removed 0 bases from V and 4 bases from J, with 16 bases in between. CDR3 coding DNA: TGTGCCATCAGTGAGTCGAGGGGGTTTTCCGCGTACGAGCAGTACTTC. It yields the protein CAISESRGFSAYEQYF.

On this clone itself: Different DNA sequences within this sample yield the same CDR3. The rearrangement joins TRBV5-4 to TRBJ2-7, with 10 bases identical to TRBD1. V gave up 0 bases and J gave up 3 bases; unmatched junction bases: 3. Germline loops: CDR1 SGHNT, CDR2 YYREEE (reference sequence). The CDR3 loop spans 15 amino acids. CDR3 coding DNA: TGTGCCAGCAGCTTGGGGACAGGGGGAAGCTACGAGCAGTACTTC. As protein: CASSLGTGGSYEQYF.

This clone was seen more than once but under ten times. The chain links TRBV6-5 to TRBJ1-1, with 7 bases matching TRBD1. Trimming took 0 bases from V and 5 from J; bases not matched to a gene: 6. The CDR3 totals 15 residues. CDR1 MNHEY and CDR2 SVGAGI come from the germline V gene. The CDR3 is CASSYSRQGETEAFF. The CDR3 region has the DNA TGTGCCAGCAGTTACTCGAGGCAGGGGGAAACTGAAGCTTTCTTT.

The CDR3, as DNA: TGTGCCAGCAGCTCACAGGGGGCGCCGGGAAACATTCAGTACTTC. Amino acids: CASSSQGAPGNIQYF. The chain couples TRBV5-8 to TRBJ2-4, with 9 bases fitting TRBD1. The V gene end was trimmed by 3 bases and the J gene end by 6 bases; junction bases not matched to a gene: 7. Germline lookup yields CDR1 SGHTS and CDR2 YDEGEE. CDR3 length: 15 amino acids.

The CDR3 loop is CATCPSLAASYNEQFF. The CDR3, as DNA: TGTGCCACCTGCCCTTCCCTGGCCGCCAGCTACAATGAGCAGTTCTTC. The chain is built from TRBV15 and TRBJ2-1; D gene ambiguous. Germline assignment: CDR1 LNHNV and CDR2 YYDKDF (reference sequence). This CDR3 region has 16 residues. Trimming removed 8 bases at V and 3 bases at J, with 20 bases between.

As for this clone: Other nucleotide sequences from this sample produce the same CDR3. V gene TRBV9 combines with J gene TRBJ2-7; D gene uncertain. Trimming stripped 0 bases from V and 2 bases from J, with 6 bases between. The CDR3 is 13 amino acids. The V gene's germline CDR1 is SGDLS and CDR2 YYNGEE. In DNA form, the CDR3 reads TGTGCCAGCAGCGTAGCTCCGGCCTACGAGCAGTACTTC. Translated, it gives CASSVAPAYEQYF.

The genes are TRBV21-1 and TRBJ2-6; the table's D call, TRBD1, was not checked against the DNA. TRBV21-1 is a documented pseudogene. CDR3 length: 20 amino acids. The CDR3 sequence is CASSIEGRTGGSSGANVLTF. DNA of the CDR3: TGTGCCAGCAGCATAGAGGGGAGGACAGGGGGCTCATCTGGGGCCAACGTCCTGACTTTC.

This clone was detected only a few times. DNA of the CDR3: TGTGCCAGCAGCTACGGGACCCCCTACGAGCAGTACTTC. It codes for CASSYGTPYEQYF. The gene calls are TRBV11-3 and TRBJ2-7; D possibly matches TRBD1 or TRBD2 (5 bases each). CDR1 and CDR2 (germline): SGHNT, YENEEA. V was clipped by 4 bases and J by 2 bases, with 9 bases between them. This CDR3 has 13 residues.

The rearrangement uses TRBV30 and TRBJ1-1; D might be TRBD1 (5 bases). The CDR3 sequence is 12 residues long. Trimming stripped 0 bases from V and 6 bases from J, with 8 bases between. CDR1 GTSNPN and CDR2 SVGIG come from the germline V gene (reference sequence). CDR3 sequence reads: CAWSVGTSEAFF. In DNA, the CDR3 is TGTGCCTGGAGTGTCGGGACGTCTGAAGCTTTCTTT.

V is TRBV6-5 and J is TRBJ2-3; 7 positions match TRBD2. V was pared by 2 bases and J by 1 base, with 3 bases of the junction left unmatched. Per the germline V gene, CDR1 is MNHEY and CDR2 is SVGAGI. The CDR3 runs 15 residues. CDR3 sequence: CASSYTTSGTDTQYF. DNA of the CDR3: TGTGCCAGCAGTTACACAACTAGCGGCACAGATACGCAGTATTTT.

This sequence joins TRBV7-9 and TRBJ2-1; no clear D. The CDR3 runs to 12 residues. V was clipped by 5 bases and J by 8 bases, with 10 bases between them. The germline V gene has CDR1 SEHNR and CDR2 FQNEAQ (reference sequence). CDR3 sequence reads: CASSPNMDEQFF. CDR3 coding DNA: TGTGCCAGCAGCCCTAACATGGATGAGCAGTTCTTC.

The rearrangement uses TRBV28 and TRBJ1-5, with 8 positions matching TRBD1. The ends lost 3 bases at V and 7 bases at J; junction bases unmatched: 8. Germline lookup yields CDR1 MDHEN and CDR2 SYDVKM. The CDR3 consists of 15 residues. CDR3 bases: TGTGCCAGCAGTTTGAGCAGGGGGCGCGGGCAGCCCCAGCATTTT. As protein: CASSLSRGRGQPQHF.

This rearrangement joins TRBV18 to TRBJ2-7; 7 bases are a match to TRBD1. This CDR3 contains 15 residues. The germline CDR1 and CDR2 sequences are KGHSH and LQKENI. After removal of 4 bases from V and 2 bases from J, the junction contained 8 bases not matched to a gene. The CDR3 spells CASSLRTGSTYEQYF. The CDR3 DNA reads TGTGCCAGCTCACTCCGGACAGGATCGACCTACGAGCAGTACTTC.

With respect to this clone: The same CDR3 can be traced to other DNA sequences in this sample. V gene TRBV11-2 combines with J gene TRBJ2-5; D is unclear. V shed 1 base and J shed 3 bases, with 3 bases lying between them. CDR3 size: 12 residues. Germline V gene data show CDR1 as SGHAT and CDR2 as FQNNGV. The CDR3 DNA follows: TGTGCCAGCAGCTTAGGGGAAGAGACCCAGTACTTC. Protein product: CASSLGEETQYF.

J is TRBJ2-1 and V is TRBV4-3, with TRBD2 matching 8 bases. V shed 0 bases, J shed 5 bases, and the junction held 6 bases outside the gene matches. Per germline, CDR1 LGHNA and CDR2 YSLEER. CDR3 length equals 16 residues. CDR3 sequence reads: CASSQDNGGGDNEQFF. The CDR3 DNA sequence: TGCGCCAGCAGCCAAGATAACGGGGGGGGAGACAATGAGCAGTTCTTC.

This chain connects TRBV6-5 to TRBJ2-7; D call uncertain. The germline V and J ends were trimmed by 5 bases and 4 bases, with 15 bases remaining between them. This CDR3 comprises 14 residues. CDR1 is MNHEY, CDR2 SVGAGI, per germline. The CDR3 here is CASSDIEGKYEQYF. As DNA, the CDR3 is TGTGCCAGCAGTGACATCGAAGGAAAGTACGAGCAGTACTTC.

The rearrangement uses TRBV27 and TRBJ2-3, with D unresolved. This CDR3 is built from 13 residues. Trimming removed 2 bases from V and 3 bases from J, with 6 bases in between. Germline V lookup: CDR1 MNHEY, CDR2 SMNVEV (reference sequence). CDR3 loop: CASSLLQTDTQYF. In DNA form, the CDR3 reads TGTGCCAGCAGTTTACTCCAAACAGATACGCAGTATTTT.

The chain recombines TRBV27 with TRBJ2-1; 14 bases align to TRBD2. The junction had 2 bases not matched to a gene; V was cut back by 4 bases and J by 9 bases. The CDR3 loop spans 14 amino acids. Germline loops: CDR1 MNHEY, CDR2 SMNVEV (reference sequence). Written as DNA, the CDR3 is TGTGCCAGCAGTTCCGGACTAGCGGGAGGTGAGCAGTTCTTC. This sequence encodes CASSSGLAGGEQFF.

The chain has TRBV11-2 and TRBJ2-5; 9 bases agree with TRBD2. CDR3 length: 15 amino acids. V dropped 5 bases and J dropped 3; count of bases not matched to a gene: 7. Per germline, CDR1 SGHAT and CDR2 FQNNGV. CDR3 DNA sequence: TGTGCCAGCAGCCACCCAGTAGCGGGAGAAGAGACCCAGTACTTC. The encoded protein is CASSHPVAGEETQYF.

V is TRBV4-3 and J is TRBJ2-7; TRBD2 is a possible D gene (5 bases). Looked up from germline, CDR1 is LGHNA and CDR2 is YSLEER. V shed 0 bases and J shed 0 bases, with 18 bases lying between them. The CDR3 contains 18 residues. The CDR3 DNA reads TGCGCCAGCAGCCAAGATTGGGTAGAAGCGGATCTCTCCTACGAGCAGTACTTC. Protein: CASSQDWVEADLSYEQYF.

This chain connects TRBV5-4 to TRBJ1-1; D perhaps matches TRBD1 (6 bases). This CDR3 has 15 residues. CDR1 and CDR2 (germline): SGHNT, YYREEE (reference sequence). V was trimmed by 4 bases and J by 5 bases, leaving 18 bases between them. CDR3: CASSAWIQGGTEAFF. CDR3 nucleotides: TGTGCCAGCAGCGCCTGGATACAGGGAGGGACTGAAGCTTTCTTT. Full variable domain (remainder filled in from reference TRBV5-4 and TRBJ1-1): ETGVTQSPTHLIKTRGQQVTLRCSSQSGHNTVSWYQQALGQGPQFIFQYYREEENGRGNFPPRFSGLQFPNYSSELNVNALELDDSALYLCASSAWIQGGTEAFFGQGTRLTVV.

The genes are TRBV2 and TRBJ2-3, with a possible D match to TRBD1 (6 bases). Germline assignment: CDR1 SNHLY and CDR2 FYNNEI. This CDR3 has 18 residues. V was cut by 1 base and J by 2 bases, with 19 bases left in between. CDR3 DNA: TGTGCCAGCAGTGAAGGGCCAGGGGACGCTCTTTACACAGATACGCAGTATTTT. This sequence encodes CASSEGPGDALYTDTQYF.

The chain is built from TRBV27 and TRBJ2-7; D possibly uses TRBD1 or TRBD2 (6 bases each). The V gene's germline CDR1 is MNHEY and CDR2 SMNVEV (reference sequence). This CDR3 spans 14 amino acids. Trimming stripped 4 bases from V and 5 bases from J, with 15 bases between. Here the CDR3 DNA reads TGTGCCAGCAGTTACTCGGGGGCCGGACACGAGCAGTACTTC. It is translated as CASSYSGAGHEQYF.

This clone appeared once. The chain recombines TRBV6-6 with TRBJ1-2; perhaps TRBD1 as D (6 bases). Germline loops: CDR1 MNHNY, CDR2 SVGAGI (reference sequence). The CDR3 has 13 amino acids. V was clipped by 6 bases and J by 10 bases, with 18 bases between them. The CDR3 bases are TGTGCCAGCAGGCCCAACAGGGTTTGGGACTACACCTTC. Its translation: CASRPNRVWDYTF.

The chain employs TRBV7-6 and TRBJ2-5, with 9 positions matching TRBD2. This CDR3 is built from 14 residues. From germline, CDR1 is SGHVS and CDR2 FNYEAQ. Trimming took 1 base from V and 11 from J; bases not matched to a gene: 8. The CDR3 here is CASSLVIAGERQYF. The CDR3 region has the DNA TGTGCCAGCAGCTTAGTCATAGCGGGAGAAAGACAGTACTTC.

The V gene is TRBV4-1, the J gene TRBJ1-6; D ambiguous. The V gene lost 0 bases and the J gene lost 6 bases, with 3 bases spanning the gap. Germline CDR1 and CDR2: MGHRA and YSYEKL. This CDR3 has 13 amino acids. CDR3: CASSQDINSPLHF. For the CDR3, the DNA is TGCGCCAGCAGCCAAGATATTAATTCACCCCTCCACTTT.